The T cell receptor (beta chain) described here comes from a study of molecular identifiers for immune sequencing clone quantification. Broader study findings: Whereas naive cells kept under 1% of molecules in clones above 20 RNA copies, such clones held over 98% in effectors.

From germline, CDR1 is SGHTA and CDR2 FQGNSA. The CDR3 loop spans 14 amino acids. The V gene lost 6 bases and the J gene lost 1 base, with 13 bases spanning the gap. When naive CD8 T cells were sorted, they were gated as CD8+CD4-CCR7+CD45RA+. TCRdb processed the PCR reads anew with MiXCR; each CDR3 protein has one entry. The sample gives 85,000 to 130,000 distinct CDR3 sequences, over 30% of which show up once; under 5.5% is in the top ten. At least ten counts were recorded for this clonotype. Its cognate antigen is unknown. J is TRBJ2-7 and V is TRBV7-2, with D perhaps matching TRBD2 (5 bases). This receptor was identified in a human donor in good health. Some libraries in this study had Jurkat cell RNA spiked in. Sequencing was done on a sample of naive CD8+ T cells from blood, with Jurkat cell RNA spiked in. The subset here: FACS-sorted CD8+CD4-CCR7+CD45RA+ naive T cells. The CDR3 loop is CASSGGHSSYEQYF. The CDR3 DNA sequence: TGTGCCAGCAGTGGAGGTCACAGTTCCTACGAGCAGTACTTC.